These 28 T cell receptor beta chains were all obtained from the same sample, sequenced in a study of T cells expressing NK-cell markers (TCRdb year 2020). Library generation was performed with 5' RACE. For sequencing, an Illumina HiSeq 2000 was employed. After reprocessing by TCRdb, each CDR3 protein sequence is one entry, and no DNA is given. The sample table holds about 440,000 distinct CDR3 sequences. The leading ten clones occupy about 7.3% of the sample. Sample: blood T cells: a sorted CD56 or NKG2C T cell subset, CD4+ or CD8+ T cells, or bulk PBMC T cells (not recorded which). These receptors all come from a woman between 18 and 70 years old in good health.

V usage is TRBV30 and J usage is TRBJ2-2. CDR3 size: 14 residues. Germline CDR1 GTSNPN, CDR2 SVGIG (reference sequence). CDR3 sequence reads: CAWRDGTNTGELFF. The full variable domain, its missing parts supplied by reference TRBV30 and TRBJ2-2, is SQTIHQWPATLVQPVGSPLSLECTVEGTSNPNLYWYRQAAGRGLQLLFYSVGIGQISSEVPQNLSASRPQDRQFILSSKKLLLSDSGFYLCAWRDGTNTGELFFGEGSRLTVL.

The chain recombines TRBV7-9 with TRBJ2-1. Germline assignment: CDR1 SEHNR and CDR2 FQNEAQ (reference sequence). The CDR3 totals 14 residues. The CDR3 is CASSFGTLDNEQFF.

The chain combines TRBV20-1 with TRBJ2-2; absent DNA, TCRdb's TRBD2 call cannot be checked. Germline values: CDR1 DFQATT, CDR2 SNEGSKA (reference sequence). The CDR3 has 14 amino acids. The CDR3 here is CSARGGTGTGELFF.

The chain carries TRBV6-1 and TRBJ2-1; the TRBD2 assignment by TCRdb is unverifiable without DNA. CDR1 and CDR2 from the germline V gene are MNHNS and SASEGT. The length of the CDR3 is 14 residues. CDR3 region: CASREREVVREQFF.

This chain links TRBV12-3 or TRBV12-4 with TRBJ1-6; checking the TCRdb D call of TRBD1 is not possible without DNA. The CDR3 loop spans 16 amino acids. This chain's CDR3 is CASSLDRTDSNSPLYF.

The chain employs TRBV10-3 and TRBJ2-3; the TCRdb D gene call, TRBD1, has no DNA to confirm it. The V gene's germline CDR1 is ENHRY and CDR2 SYGVKD. The CDR3 is 17 residues long. The CDR3 here is CAISEPGRGGHTDTQYF.

The J gene is TRBJ2-1, the V gene TRBV7-8; with no DNA, the TCRdb D assignment of TRBD1 cannot be verified. CDR1 is SGHVS and CDR2 is FQNEAQ in the germline V gene. CDR3 length: 14 amino acids. CDR3 amino acids: CASSPPDGRNEQFF.

V usage is TRBV5-1 and J usage is TRBJ2-5; TCRdb designates TRBD2, a call that cannot be tested without DNA. CDR3 length: 13 amino acids. The V gene's germline CDR1 is SGHRS and CDR2 YFSETQ. CDR3 sequence: CASSRRGGETQYF.

J is TRBJ1-1 and V is TRBV10-3. Germline V gene lookup returns CDR1 ENHRY and CDR2 SYGVKD. The CDR3 has 13 residues. CDR3: CAISDGGSTEAFF.

The chain uses TRBV13 and TRBJ2-1; TCRdb's assignment of TRBD2 cannot be checked, as there is no DNA. Germline CDR1 is PRHDT and CDR2 is FYEKMQ (reference sequence). The CDR3 totals 16 residues. CDR3: CASSLDFSRQGDEQFF.

This chain links TRBV20-1 with TRBJ2-5; checking the TCRdb D call of TRBD2 is not possible without DNA. Per germline, CDR1 DFQATT and CDR2 SNEGSKA (reference sequence). The length of the CDR3 is 15 residues. The CDR3 is CSARLAGGYQETQYF.

The rearrangement links TRBV12-3 or TRBV12-4 to TRBJ1-2; TCRdb calls TRBD1, which cannot be checked without DNA. The CDR3 runs to 17 residues. CDR3 sequence reads: CASSNYPGQDWNYGYTF.

V gene TRBV24-1 combines with J gene TRBJ2-3; the D call of TRBD1 rests on TCRdb alone, since no DNA is present to check it. CDR3 length equals 12 residues. CDR1 is KGHDR and CDR2 is SFDVKD in the germline V gene. The CDR3 is CATSDSDRPAYF.

The chain has TRBV3-1 and TRBJ2-5; with no DNA, the TCRdb D assignment of TRBD1 cannot be verified. Germline CDR1 LGHDT, CDR2 YNNKEL (reference sequence). The CDR3 is 15 residues long. The CDR3 is CASSRTTGRGETQYF.

This sequence joins TRBV20-1 and TRBJ2-7; there is no DNA to check the TCRdb D call of TRBD2. Germline CDR1 reads DFQATT; CDR2 reads SNEGSKA (reference sequence). This CDR3 is 14 amino acids long. CDR3 amino acids: CSARASGRSYEQYF.

The chain carries TRBV20-1 and TRBJ2-7; TCRdb's D call, TRBD1, is unchecked because there is no DNA. The CDR3 totals 14 residues. Per the germline V gene, CDR1 is DFQATT and CDR2 is SNEGSKA (reference sequence). The CDR3 here is CSARRDRGLGEQYF.

The chain recombines TRBV7-9 with TRBJ2-7; TCRdb indicates TRBD1, and absent DNA this call remains unverified. CDR1 SEHNR and CDR2 FQNEAQ come from the germline V gene (reference sequence). There are 14 residues in the CDR3. The CDR3 sequence is CASSLVQGASEQYF.

This chain connects TRBV20-1 to TRBJ2-7; the TCRdb call, TRBD2, lacks DNA for checking. Per germline, CDR1 DFQATT and CDR2 SNEGSKA (reference sequence). This CDR3 is built from 15 residues. CDR3 loop: CSARGGGLASYEQYF.

This chain links TRBV6-1 with TRBJ2-7; TCRdb lists TRBD1, though no DNA is available to test this call. The CDR3 is made up of 12 amino acids. Germline lookup yields CDR1 MNHNS and CDR2 SASEGT. The CDR3 reads CASSEALPGQGF.

The chain recombines TRBV12-3 or TRBV12-4 with TRBJ2-2. CDR3 length: 14 amino acids. CDR3 protein: CASSLAEHTGELFF.

The chain recombines TRBV5-5 with TRBJ2-7. Germline loops: CDR1 SGHKS, CDR2 YYEKEE (reference sequence). CDR3 length: 12 amino acids. This CDR3 is CASSLSSYEQYF.

This sequence joins TRBV5-1 and TRBJ2-1. CDR3 length equals 14 residues. CDR1 and CDR2 from the germline V gene are SGHRS and YFSETQ. Here the CDR3 reads CASSLDVTDNEQFF.

The CDR3 protein is CASSSWGQEDTQYF. V is TRBV6-2 or TRBV6-3 and J is TRBJ2-3; TCRdb returns TRBD1, unconfirmable since there is no DNA. This CDR3 is 14 amino acids long. Germline assignment: CDR1 MNHEY and CDR2 SVGEGT.

The chain is built from TRBV7-2 and TRBJ1-1. Germline-derived CDR1 and CDR2 are SGHTA and FQGNSA. The CDR3 loop spans 13 amino acids. The CDR3 here is CASSLDPPAEAFF.

V gene TRBV29-1 combines with J gene TRBJ2-7. The germline V gene encodes CDR1 SQVTM and CDR2 ANQGSEA. This CDR3 region has 11 residues. This CDR3 is CSVHNAYEQYF.

J is TRBJ2-7 and V is TRBV29-1; TCRdb's assignment of TRBD1 cannot be checked, as there is no DNA. CDR3 length equals 12 residues. The V gene's germline CDR1 is SQVTM and CDR2 ANQGSEA. CDR3 residues: CSVGRGLNEQYF.

The J gene is TRBJ2-5, the V gene TRBV20-1; the TCRdb D gene call, TRBD2, has no DNA to confirm it. CDR3 size: 14 residues. The germline gives CDR1 DFQATT, CDR2 SNEGSKA (reference sequence). The CDR3 protein is CSARDQYAGETQYF.

The chain couples TRBV20-1 to TRBJ2-5; TCRdb lists TRBD1, though no DNA is available to test this call. The CDR3 contains 15 residues. Germline CDR1 and CDR2: DFQATT and SNEGSKA (reference sequence). This CDR3 reads CSATPRTGSGETQYF.